Presented here are 2 T cell receptor beta chains from one specimen sequenced in a study of blood T cell repertoires in COVID-19. The assay was immunoSEQ multiplex PCR, and TCRdb's table has in-frame clones only and misses some. The sample lists 150,000 to 200,000 clones, 82% seen once, with 20% to 25% in the top ten. Sequencing was performed on peripheral blood. The receptors originated from a woman of 80 years or more with acute or convalescent COVID-19.

CDR3 residues: CASSQGIGSYYGYTF. CDR3 coding DNA: TGCGCCAGCAGCCAAGGAATCGGGTCTTACTATGGCTACACCTTC. This chain uses TRBV4-1 with TRBJ1-2, with D unresolved. This CDR3 has 15 residues. The V and J ends lost 1 base and 3 bases respectively, with 12 bases between them. Per the germline V gene, CDR1 is MGHRA and CDR2 is YSYEKL.

The CDR3 sequence is CASSQLRGSYTEAFF. The CDR3, as DNA: TGTGCCAGCAGCCAGCTCAGGGGTTCGTACACTGAAGCTTTCTTT. The rearrangement joins TRBV5-4 to TRBJ1-1; TRBD1 is a possible D gene (6 bases). CDR1 SGHNT and CDR2 YYREEE come from the germline V gene (reference sequence). This CDR3 has 15 residues. V gave up 4 bases and J gave up 3 bases, with 16 bases separating them.